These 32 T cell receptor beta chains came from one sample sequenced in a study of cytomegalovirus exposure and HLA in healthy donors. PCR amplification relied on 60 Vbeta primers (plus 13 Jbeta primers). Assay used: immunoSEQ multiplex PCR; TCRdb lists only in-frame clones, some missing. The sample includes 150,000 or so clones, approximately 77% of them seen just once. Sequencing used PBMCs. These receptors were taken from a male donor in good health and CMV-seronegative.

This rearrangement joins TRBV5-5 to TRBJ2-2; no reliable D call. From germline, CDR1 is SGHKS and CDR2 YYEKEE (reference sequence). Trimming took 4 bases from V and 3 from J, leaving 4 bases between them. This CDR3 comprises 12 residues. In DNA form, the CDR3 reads TGTGCCAGCAGCCAGGACACCGGGGAGCTGTTTTTT. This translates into CASSQDTGELFF. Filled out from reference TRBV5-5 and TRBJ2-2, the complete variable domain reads DAGVTQSPTHLIKTRGQQVTLRCSPISGHKSVSWYQQVLGQGPQFIFQYYEKEERGRGNFPDRFSARQFPNYSSELNVNALLLGDSALYLCASSQDTGELFFGEGSRLTVL.

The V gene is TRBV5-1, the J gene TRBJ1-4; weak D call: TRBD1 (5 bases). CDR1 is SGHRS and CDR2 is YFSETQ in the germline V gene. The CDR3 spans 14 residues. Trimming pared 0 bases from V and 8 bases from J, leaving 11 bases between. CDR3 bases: TGCGCCAGCAGCTTGGCCAGGGTTGGGGAAAAACTGTTTTTT. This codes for CASSLARVGEKLFF.

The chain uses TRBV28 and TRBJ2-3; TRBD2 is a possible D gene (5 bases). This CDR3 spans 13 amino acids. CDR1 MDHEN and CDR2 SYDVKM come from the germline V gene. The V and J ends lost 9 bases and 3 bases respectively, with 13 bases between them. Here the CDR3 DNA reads TGTGCCAGTCTCTCCGGGGTAACAGATACGCAGTATTTT. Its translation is CASLSGVTDTQYF.

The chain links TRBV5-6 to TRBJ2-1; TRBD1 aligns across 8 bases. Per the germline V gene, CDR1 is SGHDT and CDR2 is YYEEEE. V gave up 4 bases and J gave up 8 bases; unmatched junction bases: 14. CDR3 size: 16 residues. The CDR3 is CASSLNMDRAGDEQFF. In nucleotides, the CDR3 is TGTGCCAGCAGCCTCAATATGGACAGGGCAGGGGATGAGCAGTTCTTC.

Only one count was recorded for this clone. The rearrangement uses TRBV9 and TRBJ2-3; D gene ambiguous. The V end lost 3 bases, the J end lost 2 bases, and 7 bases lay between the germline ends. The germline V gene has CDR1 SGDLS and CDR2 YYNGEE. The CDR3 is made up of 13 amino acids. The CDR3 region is CASSGASTDTQYF. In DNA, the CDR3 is TGTGCCAGCAGCGGGGCCTCCACAGATACGCAGTATTTT. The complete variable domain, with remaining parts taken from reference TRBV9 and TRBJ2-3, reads DSGVTQTPKHLITATGQRVTLRCSPRSGDLSVYWYQQSLDQGLQFLIQYYNGEERAKGNILERFSAQQFPDLHSELNLSSLELGDSALYFCASSGASTDTQYFGPGTRLTVL.

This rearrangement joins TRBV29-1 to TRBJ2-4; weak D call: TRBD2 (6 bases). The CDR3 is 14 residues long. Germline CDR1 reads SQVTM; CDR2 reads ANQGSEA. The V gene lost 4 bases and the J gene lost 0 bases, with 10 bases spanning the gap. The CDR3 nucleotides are TGCAGCGTTGTAGGGAGGCTAGCCAAAAACATTCAGTACTTC. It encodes CSVVGRLAKNIQYF.

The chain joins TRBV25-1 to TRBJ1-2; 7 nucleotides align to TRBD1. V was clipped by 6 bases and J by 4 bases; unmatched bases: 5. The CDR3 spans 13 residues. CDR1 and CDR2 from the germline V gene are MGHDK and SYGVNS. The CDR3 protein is CASRGAGGYGYTF. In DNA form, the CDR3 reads TGTGCCAGCAGAGGTGCAGGGGGCTATGGCTACACCTTC.

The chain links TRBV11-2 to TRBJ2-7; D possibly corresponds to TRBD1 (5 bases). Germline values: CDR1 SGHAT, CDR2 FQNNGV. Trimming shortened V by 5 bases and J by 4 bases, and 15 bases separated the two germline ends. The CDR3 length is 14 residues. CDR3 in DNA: TGTGCCAGCAGCCTAACCCGACAGTTTTACGAGCAGTACTTC. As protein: CASSLTRQFYEQYF.

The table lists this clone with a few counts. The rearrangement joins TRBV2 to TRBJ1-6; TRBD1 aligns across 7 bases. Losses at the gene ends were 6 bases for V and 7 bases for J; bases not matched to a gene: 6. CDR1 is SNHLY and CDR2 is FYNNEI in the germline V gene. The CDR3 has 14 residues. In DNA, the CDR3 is TGTGCCAGCAGCCTTGACAGGGTAAATTCACCCCTCCACTTT. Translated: CASSLDRVNSPLHF.

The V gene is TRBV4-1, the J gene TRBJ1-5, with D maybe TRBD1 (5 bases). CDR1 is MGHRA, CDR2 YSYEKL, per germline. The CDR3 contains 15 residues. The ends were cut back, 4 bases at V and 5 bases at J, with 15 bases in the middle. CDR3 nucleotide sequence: TGCGCCAGCAGCCCCATCCAGGGTTTCCATCAGCCCCAGCATTTT. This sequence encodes CASSPIQGFHQPQHF.

The CDR3: CASSFSQLALSSYNEQFF. CDR3 DNA sequence: TGTGCCAGCAGCTTTTCCCAACTAGCGTTGAGCTCCTACAATGAGCAGTTCTTC. The chain carries TRBV13 and TRBJ2-1, with 7 bases that match TRBD2. With 3 bases clipped from V and 0 bases from J, the junction kept 11 bases outside the gene matches. The germline V gene has CDR1 PRHDT and CDR2 FYEKMQ (reference sequence). The CDR3 has 18 residues.

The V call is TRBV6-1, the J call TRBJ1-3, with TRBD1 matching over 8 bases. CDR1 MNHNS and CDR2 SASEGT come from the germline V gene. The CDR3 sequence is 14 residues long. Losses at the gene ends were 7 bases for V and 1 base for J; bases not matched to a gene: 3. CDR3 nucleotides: TGTGCCAGCAATTACAGGGGGTCTGGAAACACCATATATTTT. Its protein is CASNYRGSGNTIYF.

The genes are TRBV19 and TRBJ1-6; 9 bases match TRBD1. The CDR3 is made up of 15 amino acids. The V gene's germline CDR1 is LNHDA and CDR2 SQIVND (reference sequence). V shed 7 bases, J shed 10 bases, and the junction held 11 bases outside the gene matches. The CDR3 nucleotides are TGTGCCAGTACCAGACCCGGGACAGGGTACTCACCCCTCCACTTT. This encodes CASTRPGTGYSPLHF.

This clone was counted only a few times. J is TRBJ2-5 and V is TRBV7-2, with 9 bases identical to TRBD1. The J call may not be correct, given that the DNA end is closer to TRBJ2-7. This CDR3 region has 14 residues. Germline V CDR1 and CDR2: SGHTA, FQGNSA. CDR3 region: CASRGADRGYEQYF. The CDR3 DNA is TGTGCCAGCAGGGGAGCGGACAGGGGCTACGAGCAGTACTTC.

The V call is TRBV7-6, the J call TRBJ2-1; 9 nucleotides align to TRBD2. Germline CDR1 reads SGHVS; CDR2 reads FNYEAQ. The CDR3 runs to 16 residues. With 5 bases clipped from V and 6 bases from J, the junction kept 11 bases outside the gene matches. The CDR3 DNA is TGTGCCAGCAGCGGAATAGCGGGGGTGGTTATCAATGAGCAGTTCTTC. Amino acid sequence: CASSGIAGVVINEQFF.

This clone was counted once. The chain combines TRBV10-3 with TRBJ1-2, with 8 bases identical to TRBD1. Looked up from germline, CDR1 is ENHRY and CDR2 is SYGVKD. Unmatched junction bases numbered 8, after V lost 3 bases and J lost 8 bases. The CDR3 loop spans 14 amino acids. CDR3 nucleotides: TGTGCCATCAGTGATGAGACAGGGGCGGGAGGCTACACCTTC. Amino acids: CAISDETGAGGYTF.

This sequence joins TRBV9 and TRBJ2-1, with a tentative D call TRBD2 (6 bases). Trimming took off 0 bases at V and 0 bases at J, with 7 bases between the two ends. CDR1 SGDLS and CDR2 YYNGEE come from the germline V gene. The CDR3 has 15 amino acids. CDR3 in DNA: TGTGCCAGCAGCGTAGCGGGAGCCTCCTACAATGAGCAGTTCTTC. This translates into CASSVAGASYNEQFF.

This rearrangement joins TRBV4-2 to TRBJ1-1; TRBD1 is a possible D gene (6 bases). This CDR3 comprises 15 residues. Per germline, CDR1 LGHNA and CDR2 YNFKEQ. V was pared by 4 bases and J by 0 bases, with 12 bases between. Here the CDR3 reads CASSPLGTLNTEAFF. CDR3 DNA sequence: TGTGCCAGCAGCCCTCTCGGGACATTGAACACTGAAGCTTTCTTT.

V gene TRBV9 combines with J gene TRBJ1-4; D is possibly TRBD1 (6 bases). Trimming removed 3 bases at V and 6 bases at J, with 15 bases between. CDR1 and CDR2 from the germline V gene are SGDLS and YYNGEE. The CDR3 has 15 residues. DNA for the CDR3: TGTGCCAGCAGCGCCACAGGGCTCCCCTATGAAAAACTGTTTTTT. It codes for CASSATGLPYEKLFF.

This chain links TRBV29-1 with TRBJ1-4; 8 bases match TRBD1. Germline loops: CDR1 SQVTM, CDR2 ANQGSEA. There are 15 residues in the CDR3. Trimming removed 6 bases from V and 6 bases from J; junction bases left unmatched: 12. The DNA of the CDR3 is TGCAGCGTGACCGCCCGACAGGGGCTATATGAAAAACTGTTTTTT. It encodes CSVTARQGLYEKLFF.

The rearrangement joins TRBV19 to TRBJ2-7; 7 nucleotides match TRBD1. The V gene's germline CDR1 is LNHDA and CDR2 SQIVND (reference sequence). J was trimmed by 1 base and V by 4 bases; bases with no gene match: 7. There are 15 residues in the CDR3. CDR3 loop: CASSTQGSRSYEQYF. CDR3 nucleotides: TGTGCCAGTAGTACACAGGGGAGTCGGTCCTACGAGCAGTACTTC.

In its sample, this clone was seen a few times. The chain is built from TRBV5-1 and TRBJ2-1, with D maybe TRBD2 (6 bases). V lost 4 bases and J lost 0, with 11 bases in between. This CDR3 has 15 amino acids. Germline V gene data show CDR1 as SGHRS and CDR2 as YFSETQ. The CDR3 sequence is CASSATGASYNEQFF. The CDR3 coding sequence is TGCGCCAGCAGCGCTACGGGAGCCTCCTACAATGAGCAGTTCTTC.

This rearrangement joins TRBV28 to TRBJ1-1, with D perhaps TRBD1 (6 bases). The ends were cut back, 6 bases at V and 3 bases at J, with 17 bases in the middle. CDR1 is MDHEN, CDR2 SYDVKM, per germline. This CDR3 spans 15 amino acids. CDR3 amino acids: CASSHAGTIDTEAFF. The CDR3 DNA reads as TGTGCCAGCAGCCACGCCGGGACAATCGACACTGAAGCTTTCTTT.

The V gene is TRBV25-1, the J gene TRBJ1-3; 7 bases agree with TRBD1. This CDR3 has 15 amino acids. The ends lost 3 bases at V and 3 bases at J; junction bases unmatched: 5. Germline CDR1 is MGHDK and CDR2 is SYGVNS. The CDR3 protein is CASSDTGVNGNTIYF. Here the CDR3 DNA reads TGTGCCAGCAGTGATACAGGGGTCAATGGAAACACCATATATTTT.

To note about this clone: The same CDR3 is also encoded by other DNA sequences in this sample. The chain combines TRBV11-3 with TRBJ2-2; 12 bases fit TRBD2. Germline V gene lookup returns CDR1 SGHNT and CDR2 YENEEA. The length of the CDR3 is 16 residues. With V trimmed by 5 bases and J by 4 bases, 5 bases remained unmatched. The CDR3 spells CASSLAGGPVTGELFF. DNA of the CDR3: TGTGCCAGCAGCCTAGCGGGGGGGCCAGTCACCGGGGAGCTGTTTTTT.

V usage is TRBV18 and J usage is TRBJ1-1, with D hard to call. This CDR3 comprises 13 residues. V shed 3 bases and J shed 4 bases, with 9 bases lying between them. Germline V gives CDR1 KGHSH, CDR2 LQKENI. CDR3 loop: CASSPGVATEAFF. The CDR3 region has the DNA TGTGCCAGCTCACCCGGAGTTGCCACTGAAGCTTTCTTT.

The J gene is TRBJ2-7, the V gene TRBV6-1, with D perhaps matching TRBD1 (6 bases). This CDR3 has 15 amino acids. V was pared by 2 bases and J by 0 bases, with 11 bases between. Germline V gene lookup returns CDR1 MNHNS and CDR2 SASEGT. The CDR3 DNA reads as TGTGCCAGCAGTGAAAACAGGGCCAGCTCCTACGAGCAGTACTTC. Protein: CASSENRASSYEQYF.

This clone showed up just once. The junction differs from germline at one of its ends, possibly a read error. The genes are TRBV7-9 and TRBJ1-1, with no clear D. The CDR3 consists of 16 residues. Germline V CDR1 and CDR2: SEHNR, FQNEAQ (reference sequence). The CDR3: CSSSWPQAGLAAEAFF. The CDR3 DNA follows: TGTTCCAGCAGCTGGCCGCAAGCAGGTCTGGCTGCTGAAGCTTTCTTT.

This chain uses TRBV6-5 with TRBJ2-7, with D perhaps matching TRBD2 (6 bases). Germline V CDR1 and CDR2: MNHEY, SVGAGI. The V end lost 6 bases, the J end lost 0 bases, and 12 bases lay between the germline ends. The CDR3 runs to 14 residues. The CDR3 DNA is TGTGCCAGCAGAACCGGGACTCACTCCTACGAGCAGTACTTC. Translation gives CASRTGTHSYEQYF.

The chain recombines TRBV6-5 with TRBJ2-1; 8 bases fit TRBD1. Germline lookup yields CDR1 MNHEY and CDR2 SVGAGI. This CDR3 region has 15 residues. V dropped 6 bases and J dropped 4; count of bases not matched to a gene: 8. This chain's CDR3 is CASRSGTGPYNEQFF. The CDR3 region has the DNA TGTGCCAGCAGGTCCGGGACAGGTCCTTACAATGAGCAGTTCTTC.

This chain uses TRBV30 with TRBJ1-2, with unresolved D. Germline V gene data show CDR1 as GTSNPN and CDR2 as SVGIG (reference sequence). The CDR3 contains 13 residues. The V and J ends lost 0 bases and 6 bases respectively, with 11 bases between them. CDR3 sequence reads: CAWSVVGRDGYTF. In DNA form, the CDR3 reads TGTGCCTGGAGTGTAGTAGGGAGGGATGGCTACACCTTC.

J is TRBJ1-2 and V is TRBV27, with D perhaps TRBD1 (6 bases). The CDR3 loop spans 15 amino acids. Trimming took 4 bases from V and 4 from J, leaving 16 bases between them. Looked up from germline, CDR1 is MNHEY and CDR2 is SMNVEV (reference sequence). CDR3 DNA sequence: TGTGCCAGCAGTTGGACCGGGACACATAGCTATGGCTACACCTTC. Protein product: CASSWTGTHSYGYTF.